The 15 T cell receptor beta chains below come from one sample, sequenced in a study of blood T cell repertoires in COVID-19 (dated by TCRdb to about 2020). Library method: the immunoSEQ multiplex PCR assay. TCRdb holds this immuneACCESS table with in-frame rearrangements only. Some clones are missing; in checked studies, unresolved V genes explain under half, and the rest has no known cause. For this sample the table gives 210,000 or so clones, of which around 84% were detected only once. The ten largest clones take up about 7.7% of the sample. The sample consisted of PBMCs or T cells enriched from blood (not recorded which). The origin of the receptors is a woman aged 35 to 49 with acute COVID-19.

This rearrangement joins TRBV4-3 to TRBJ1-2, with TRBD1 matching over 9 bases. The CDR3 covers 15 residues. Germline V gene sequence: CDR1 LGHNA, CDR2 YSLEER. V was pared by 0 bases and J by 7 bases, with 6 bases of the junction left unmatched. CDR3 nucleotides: TGCGCCAGCAGCCAAGAGGGGACAGGGATAAGTGGCTACACCTTC. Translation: CASSQEGTGISGYTF.

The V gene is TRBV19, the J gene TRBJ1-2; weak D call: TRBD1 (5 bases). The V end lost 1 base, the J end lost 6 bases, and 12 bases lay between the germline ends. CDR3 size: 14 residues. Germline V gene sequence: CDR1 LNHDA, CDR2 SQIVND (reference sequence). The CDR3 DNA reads TGTGCCAGTAGTATAGGGGCAGGGATCAATGGCTACACCTTC. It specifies CASSIGAGINGYTF. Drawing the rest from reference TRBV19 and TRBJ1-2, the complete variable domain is DGGITQSPKYLFRKEGQNVTLSCEQNLNHDAMYWYRQDPGQGLRLIYYSQIVNDFQKGDIAEGYSVSREKKESFPLTVTSAQKNPTAFYLCASSIGAGINGYTFGSGTRLTVV.

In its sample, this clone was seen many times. The CDR3, as DNA: TGTGCCAGCAGCCAACGGGGCAATGAGCAGTTCTTC. Amino acid sequence: CASSQRGNEQFF. This chain connects TRBV5-5 to TRBJ2-1; maybe TRBD2 (5 bases). The germline gives CDR1 SGHKS, CDR2 YYEKEE (reference sequence). The CDR3 totals 12 residues. V was pared by 4 bases and J by 6 bases, with 8 bases between.

The CDR3 DNA follows: TGTGCCAGCAGCTTAGGCGACATGTCCACTGAAGCTTTCTTT. This translates into CASSLGDMSTEAFF. This chain links TRBV7-2 with TRBJ1-1; D uncertain. This CDR3 region has 14 residues. Trimming removed 1 base from V and 4 bases from J, with 10 bases in between. The germline CDR1 and CDR2 sequences are SGHTA and FQGNSA.

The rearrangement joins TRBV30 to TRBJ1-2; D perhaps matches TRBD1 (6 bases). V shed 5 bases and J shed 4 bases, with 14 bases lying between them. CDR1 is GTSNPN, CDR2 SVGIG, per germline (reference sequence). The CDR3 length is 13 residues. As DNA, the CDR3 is TGTGCCTGGGCTACACAGGGAGCCTATGGCTACACCTTC. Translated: CAWATQGAYGYTF.

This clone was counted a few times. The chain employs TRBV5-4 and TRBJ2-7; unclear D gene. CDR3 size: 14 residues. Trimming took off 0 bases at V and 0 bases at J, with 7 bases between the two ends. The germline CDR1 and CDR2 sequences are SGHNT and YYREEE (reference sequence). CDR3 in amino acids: CASSLEASSYEQYF. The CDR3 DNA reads TGTGCCAGCAGCTTGGAAGCTAGCTCCTACGAGCAGTACTTC.

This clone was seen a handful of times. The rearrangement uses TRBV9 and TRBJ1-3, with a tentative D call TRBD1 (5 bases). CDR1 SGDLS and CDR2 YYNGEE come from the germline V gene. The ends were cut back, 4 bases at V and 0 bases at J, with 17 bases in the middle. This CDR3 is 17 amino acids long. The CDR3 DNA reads TGTGCCAGCAGCCAGCAGGGCCTCACCAACTCTGGAAACACCATATATTTT. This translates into CASSQQGLTNSGNTIYF. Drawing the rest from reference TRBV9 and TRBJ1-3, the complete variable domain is DSGVTQTPKHLITATGQRVTLRCSPRSGDLSVYWYQQSLDQGLQFLIQYYNGEERAKGNILERFSAQQFPDLHSELNLSSLELGDSALYFCASSQQGLTNSGNTIYFGEGSWLTVV.

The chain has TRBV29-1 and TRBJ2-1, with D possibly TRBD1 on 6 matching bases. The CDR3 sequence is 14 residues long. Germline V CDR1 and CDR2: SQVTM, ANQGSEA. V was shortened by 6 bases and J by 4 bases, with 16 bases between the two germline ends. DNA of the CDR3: TGCAGCGTGGGAGACAGGCGGAGGTACAATGAGCAGTTCTTC. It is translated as CSVGDRRRYNEQFF.

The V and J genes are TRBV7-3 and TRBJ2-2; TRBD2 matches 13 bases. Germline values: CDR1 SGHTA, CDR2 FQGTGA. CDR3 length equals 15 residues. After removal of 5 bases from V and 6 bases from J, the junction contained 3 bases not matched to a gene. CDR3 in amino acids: CASSPGLAGAGELFF. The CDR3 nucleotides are TGTGCCAGCAGCCCCGGACTAGCGGGAGCCGGGGAGCTGTTTTTT.

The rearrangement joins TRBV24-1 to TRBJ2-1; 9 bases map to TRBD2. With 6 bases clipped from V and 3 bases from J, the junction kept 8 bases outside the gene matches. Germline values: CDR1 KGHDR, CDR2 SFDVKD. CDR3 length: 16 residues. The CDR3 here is CATSPAGGGFYNEQFF. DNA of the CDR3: TGTGCCACCAGTCCCGCGGGAGGGGGTTTCTACAATGAGCAGTTCTTC.

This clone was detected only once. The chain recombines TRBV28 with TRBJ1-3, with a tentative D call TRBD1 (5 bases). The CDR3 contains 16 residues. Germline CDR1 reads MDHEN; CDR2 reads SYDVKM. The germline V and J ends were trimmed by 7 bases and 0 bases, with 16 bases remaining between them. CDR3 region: CASTDNRLSSGNTIYF. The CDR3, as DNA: TGTGCCAGCACCGATAACAGGCTGAGCTCTGGAAACACCATATATTTT.

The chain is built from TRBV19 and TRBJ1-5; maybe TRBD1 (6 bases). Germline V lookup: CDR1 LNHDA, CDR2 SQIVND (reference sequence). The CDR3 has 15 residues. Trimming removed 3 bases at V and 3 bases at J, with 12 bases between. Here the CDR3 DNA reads TGTGCCAGTAGTATCCCAGACAGGTCCAATCAGCCCCAGCATTTT. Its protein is CASSIPDRSNQPQHF.

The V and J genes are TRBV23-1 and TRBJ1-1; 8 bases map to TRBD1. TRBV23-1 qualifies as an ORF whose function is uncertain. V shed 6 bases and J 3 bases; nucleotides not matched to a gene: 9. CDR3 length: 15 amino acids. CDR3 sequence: CASRPSRGQHTEAFF. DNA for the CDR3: TGCGCCAGCAGACCCAGCAGGGGGCAGCACACTGAAGCTTTCTTT.

The CDR3 spells CASSQTGLVKNEQFF. Written as DNA, the CDR3 is TGTGCCAGCAGCCAAACGGGACTAGTGAAAAATGAGCAGTTCTTC. The rearrangement joins TRBV16 to TRBJ2-1; 8 bases map to TRBD2. The V gene end was trimmed by 2 bases and the J gene end by 7 bases; junction bases not matched to a gene: 7. Germline V gene data show CDR1 as KGHSY and CDR2 as FQNENV. The CDR3 is 15 amino acids.

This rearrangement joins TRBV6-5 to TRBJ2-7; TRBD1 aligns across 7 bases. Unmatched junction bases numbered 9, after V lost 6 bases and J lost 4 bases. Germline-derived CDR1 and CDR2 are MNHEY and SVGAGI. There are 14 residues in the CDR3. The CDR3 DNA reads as TGTGCCAGCAGGATGGACAGGTTAAGATACGAGCAGTACTTC. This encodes CASRMDRLRYEQYF.